This TCR beta chain was obtained from a study of T cells after yellow fever vaccination. TCRdb recomputed calls from the 5' RACE reads with MiXCR, one row per CDR3 protein. The table has about 340,000 distinct CDR3 sequences, approximately 12% seen once. The length of the CDR3 is 12 residues. In germline, CDR1 is SGHTA, CDR2 FQGNSA. Trimming removed 5 bases at V and 10 bases at J, with 12 bases between. Findings and limits, study-wide: By day 5 rather than day 15, the secondary response had peaked, though it was weaker. Post-booster repertoires again held most primary-vaccination clones (approximately 96% CD4, 85% to 90% CD8).

This clonotype showed up just a few times. The target antigen is unknown. The clonotype comes from a man younger than 35 who received the YFV17D yellow fever vaccine. The sample consisted of CD4+ T cells sorted from PBMCs, taken 15 days after the yellow fever booster vaccination. V gene TRBV7-2 combines with J gene TRBJ2-1; D perhaps matches TRBD2 (5 bases). CDR3 loop: CASSPRGPEQFF. The CDR3 DNA reads TGTGCCAGCAGCCCCCGAGGGCCCGAGCAGTTCTTC.